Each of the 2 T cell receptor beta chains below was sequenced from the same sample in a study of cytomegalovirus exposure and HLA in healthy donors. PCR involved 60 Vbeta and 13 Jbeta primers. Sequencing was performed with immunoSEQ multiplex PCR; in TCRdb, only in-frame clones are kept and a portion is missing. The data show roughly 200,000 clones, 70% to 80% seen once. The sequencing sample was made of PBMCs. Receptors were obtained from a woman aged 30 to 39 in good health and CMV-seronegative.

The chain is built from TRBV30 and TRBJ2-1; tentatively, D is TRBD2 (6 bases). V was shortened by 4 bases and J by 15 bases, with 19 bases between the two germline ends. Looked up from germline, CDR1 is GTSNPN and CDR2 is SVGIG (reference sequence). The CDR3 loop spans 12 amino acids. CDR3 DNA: TGTGCCTGGATCCCACGATTGCGGGAATCGTTCTTC. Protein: CAWIPRLRESFF.

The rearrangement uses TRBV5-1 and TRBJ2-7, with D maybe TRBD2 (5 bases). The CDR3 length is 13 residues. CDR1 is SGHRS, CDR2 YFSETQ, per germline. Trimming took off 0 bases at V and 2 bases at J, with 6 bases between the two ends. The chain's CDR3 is CASSLEGAYEQYF. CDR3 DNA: TGCGCCAGCAGCTTGGAGGGAGCCTACGAGCAGTACTTC. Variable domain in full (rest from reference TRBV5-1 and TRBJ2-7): KAGVTQTPRYLIKTRGQQVTLSCSPISGHRSVSWYQQTPGQGLQFLFEYFSETQRNKGNFPGRFSGRQFSNSRSEMNVSTLELGDSALYLCASSLEGAYEQYFGPGTRLTVT.